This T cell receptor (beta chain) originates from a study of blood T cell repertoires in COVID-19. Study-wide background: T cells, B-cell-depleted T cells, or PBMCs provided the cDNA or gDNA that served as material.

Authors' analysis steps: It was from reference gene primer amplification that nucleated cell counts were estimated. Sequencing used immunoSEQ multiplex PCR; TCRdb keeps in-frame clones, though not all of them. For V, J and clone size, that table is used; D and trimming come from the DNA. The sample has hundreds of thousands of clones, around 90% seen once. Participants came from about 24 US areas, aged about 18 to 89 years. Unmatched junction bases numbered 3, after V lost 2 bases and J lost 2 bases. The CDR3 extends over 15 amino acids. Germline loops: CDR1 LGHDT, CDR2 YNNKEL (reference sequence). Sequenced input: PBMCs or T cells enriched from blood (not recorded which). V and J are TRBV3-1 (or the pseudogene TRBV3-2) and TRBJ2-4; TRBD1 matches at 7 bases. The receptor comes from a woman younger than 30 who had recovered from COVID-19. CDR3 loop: CASSQTTGPKNIQYF. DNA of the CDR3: TGTGCCAGCAGCCAAACGACAGGGCCCAAAAACATTCAGTACTTC.